This TCR beta chain was retrieved from a study of shared clonotypes between healthy human individuals. The method was immunoSEQ multiplex PCR; TCRdb's version includes in-frame clones alone and lacks a portion of them. The table lists about 490,000 clones, roughly 78% of them singletons. V was clipped by 3 bases and J by 3 bases, with 11 bases between them. From germline, CDR1 is SGHTA and CDR2 FQGNSA. The length of the CDR3 is 14 residues. The specimen was PBMCs. The rearrangement joins TRBV7-2 to TRBJ1-2; D is possibly TRBD1 (6 bases). This clonotype originated in a woman aged 40 to 50 in good health. Some clones in this sample may be carry-over from other donors' samples. The CDR3 is CASSFKAGDYGYTF. For the CDR3, the DNA is TGTGCCAGCAGCTTTAAAGCAGGGGACTATGGCTACACCTTC.